This TCR beta chain originates from a study of blood T cell repertoires in COVID-19. This CDR3 contains 16 residues. Trimming cost V 5 bases and J 5 bases; bases outside gene matches: 9. In germline, CDR1 is SGHNT, CDR2 YENEEA. The table came from immunoSEQ multiplex PCR; TCRdb's copy has only in-frame clones and leaves some out. Of 250,000 to 300,000 clones listed, 80% to 90% are singletons. The rearrangement joins TRBV11-3 to TRBJ2-7, with 13 bases that match TRBD2. The source of this sequence is a woman aged 70-85 years with acute or convalescent COVID-19. The sequencing input was peripheral blood. This CDR3 is CASSAGTSGEGDEQYF. In nucleotides, the CDR3 is TGTGCCAGCAGCGCCGGGACTAGCGGGGAAGGGGACGAGCAGTACTTC.